Shown below are 7 T cell receptor beta chains from a single sample sequenced in a study of blood T cell repertoires in COVID-19. Sequencing used immunoSEQ multiplex PCR; TCRdb keeps in-frame clones, though not all of them. The table has around 300,000 clones, about 87% seen once; the top ten hold approximately 6.5%. Specimen: peripheral blood. These TCRs come from a woman between 50 and 59 years old with COVID-19, enrolled during active disease.

V and J are TRBV7-9 and TRBJ1-6; 8 nucleotides align to TRBD1. The CDR3 has 13 residues. Trimming removed 4 bases from V and 8 bases from J; junction bases left unmatched: 1. The V gene's germline CDR1 is SEHNR and CDR2 FQNEAQ (reference sequence). The CDR3 DNA is TGTGCCAGCAGCTCGACAGGGGATTCACCCCTCCACTTT. The encoded protein is CASSSTGDSPLHF.

The rearrangement joins TRBV3-1 (or the pseudogene TRBV3-2) to TRBJ1-3, with D perhaps matching TRBD1 (6 bases). The CDR3 is 16 residues long. Germline V gene data show CDR1 as LGHDT and CDR2 as YNNKEL (reference sequence). Between the trimmed V and J ends, which lost 7 bases and 0 bases, there was a span of 16 bases. The DNA of the CDR3 is TGTGCCAGCAACCATAATACAGGGTTCTCTGGAAACACCATATATTTT. It translates to CASNHNTGFSGNTIYF.

The genes are TRBV5-1 and TRBJ2-2, with a weak D call TRBD2 (5 bases). With 0 bases removed from V and 2 bases from J, the gap between germline ends came to 8 bases. Germline CDR1 SGHRS, CDR2 YFSETQ. The CDR3 has 15 amino acids. This chain's CDR3 is CASSLEGVNTGELFF. Here the CDR3 DNA reads TGCGCCAGCAGCTTGGAGGGAGTCAACACCGGGGAGCTGTTTTTT.

CDR3 nucleotides: TGTGCCAGCAGTTTATCGGCGGGAGTAACGTACGAGCAGTACTTC. It specifies CASSLSAGVTYEQYF. The rearrangement joins TRBV27 to TRBJ2-7; TRBD2 matches 7 bases. The germline V gene has CDR1 MNHEY and CDR2 SMNVEV (reference sequence). The CDR3 sequence is 15 residues long. J lost 4 bases, V lost 0 bases, and 6 bases had no gene match.

This sequence joins TRBV30 and TRBJ1-2, with 10 positions matching TRBD1. Germline CDR1 is GTSNPN and CDR2 is SVGIG (reference sequence). The CDR3 spans 13 residues. V lost 3 bases, J lost 6 bases, and 4 bases stayed unmatched. The CDR3: CAWSVGTGDGYTF. The CDR3 nucleotides read TGTGCCTGGAGCGTCGGGACAGGGGATGGCTACACCTTC.

The chain links TRBV18 to TRBJ2-7, with no clear D. CDR3 length equals 13 residues. V lost 2 bases and J 6 bases, leaving 11 bases between the germline ends. Looked up from germline, CDR1 is KGHSH and CDR2 is LQKENI. The CDR3 DNA sequence: TGTGCCAGCTCACCAGGGCAGGCCGGCGAGCAGTACTTC. Translating gives CASSPGQAGEQYF.

DNA for the CDR3: TGTGCCAGCAGTTCGGCTGGGGGGACCGGGGAGCTGTTTTTT. Translating gives CASSSAGGTGELFF. The chain is built from TRBV3-1 (or the pseudogene TRBV3-2) and TRBJ2-2; D possibly corresponds to TRBD2 (6 bases). In germline, CDR1 is LGHDT, CDR2 YNNKEL (reference sequence). V dropped 6 bases and J dropped 5 bases, with 13 bases sitting between them. CDR3 length: 14 residues.